The 28 T cell receptor beta chains below all came from one sample that was sequenced in a study of response to subunit inactivated influenza vaccine. TCRdb analysed the RT-PCR reads with MiXCR anew, one entry per CDR3 protein. The sample gives roughly 500,000 distinct CDR3 sequences, approximately 22% of which show up once; under 3.5% is in the top ten. The sample was also reused in another study, on T cells expressing NK-cell markers. As reported in that work: The TCR beta cDNA came from 5'RACE template switching with UMIs.

Sequences were derived from CD4+ T cells sorted from PBMCs, sampled roughly 12 days after vaccination. The receptors come from a man between 50 and 59 years old who received an inactivated influenza vaccine.

This clonotype has just a few counts. The genes are TRBV9 and TRBJ1-6; the D is unclear. V gave up 2 bases and J gave up 6 bases, with 9 bases separating them. The CDR3 is 14 amino acids. Per germline, CDR1 SGDLS and CDR2 YYNGEE. The CDR3: CASSVDVSNSPLHF. The CDR3 nucleotides are TGTGCCAGCAGCGTGGACGTTTCTAATTCACCCCTCCACTTT. The full variable domain, completed using reference TRBV9 and TRBJ1-6, is DSGVTQTPKHLITATGQRVTLRCSPRSGDLSVYWYQQSLDQGLQFLIQYYNGEERAKGNILERFSAQQFPDLHSELNLSSLELGDSALYFCASSVDVSNSPLHFGNGTRLTVT.

This clonotype occurred many times. V usage is TRBV28 and J usage is TRBJ2-2; 8 bases are a match to TRBD1. CDR3 size: 21 residues. After removal of 4 bases from V and 7 bases from J, the junction contained 26 bases not matched to a gene. Germline assignment: CDR1 MDHEN and CDR2 SYDVKM. The CDR3 sequence: CASSYGIQQKEGGQVDGELFF. Written as DNA, the CDR3 is TGTGCCAGCAGTTACGGGATCCAACAAAAAGAGGGGGGACAGGTTGACGGGGAGCTGTTTTTT.

The genes are TRBV20-1 and TRBJ1-2; D is undetermined. CDR3 size: 16 residues. Per the germline V gene, CDR1 is DFQATT and CDR2 is SNEGSKA (reference sequence). Trimming pared 1 base from V and 3 bases from J, leaving 18 bases between. CDR3 residues: CSARGSLGSSDYGYTF. The CDR3 DNA is TGCAGTGCTAGAGGGTCCCTGGGATCTTCTGACTATGGCTACACCTTC.

This clonotype has more than one count but fewer than ten. The chain joins TRBV4-3 to TRBJ2-2, with D unclear. Looked up from germline, CDR1 is LGHNA and CDR2 is YSLEER. CDR3 length equals 14 residues. V was cut by 0 bases and J by 6 bases, with 8 bases left in between. The CDR3 reads CASSQDRVPGELFF. In DNA form, the CDR3 reads TGCGCCAGCAGCCAAGATCGAGTCCCCGGGGAGCTGTTTTTT.

This clonotype was observed a few times. The chain couples TRBV5-1 to TRBJ2-5; a possible D gene is TRBD2 (5 bases). The CDR3 extends over 14 amino acids. CDR1 is SGHRS, CDR2 YFSETQ, per germline. V lost 0 bases to trimming and J lost 5 bases, with 11 bases between them. The CDR3 sequence: CASSLDGVWETQYF. In nucleotides, the CDR3 is TGCGCCAGCAGCTTGGACGGGGTTTGGGAGACCCAGTACTTC.

Note on this clonotype: A clone one base away is much larger, so this may be a read error. The J gene is TRBJ1-1, the V gene TRBV29-1, with no clear D. Germline-derived CDR1 and CDR2 are SQVTM and ANQGSEA. This CDR3 comprises 12 residues. V was trimmed by 8 bases and J by 4 bases, leaving 14 bases between them. CDR3 protein: CSWSRASTEAFF. Written as DNA, the CDR3 is TGCAGCTGGAGTCGGGCTAGCACTGAAGCTTTCTTT.

This rearrangement joins TRBV7-2 to TRBJ2-7; D possibly corresponds to TRBD1 (5 bases). Germline loops: CDR1 SGHTA, CDR2 FQGNSA. This CDR3 region has 14 residues. Trimming removed 1 base at V and 4 bases at J, with 11 bases between. The CDR3 DNA reads as TGTGCCAGCAGCTTAGAATGGGGCCCATACGAGCAGTACTTC. It encodes CASSLEWGPYEQYF.

The genes are TRBV20-1 and TRBJ2-1; D is unclear. Germline V gene sequence: CDR1 DFQATT, CDR2 SNEGSKA (reference sequence). The CDR3 runs to 10 residues. V gave up 6 bases and J gave up 10 bases, with 10 bases separating them. The CDR3: CSASDGEQFF. CDR3 sequence (DNA): TGCAGTGCATCGGACGGGGAGCAGTTCTTC.

The V gene is TRBV6-2 or TRBV6-3, the J gene TRBJ2-1; TRBD2 matches 13 bases. The CDR3 runs 18 residues. The J segment lost 0 bases and the V segment lost 5 bases, leaving 7 bases of the junction unmatched. Germline V CDR1 and CDR2: MNHEY, SVGEGT. CDR3 nucleotide sequence: TGTGCCAGCAGTCAGGGACTAGCGGGGATCAGCTCCTACAATGAGCAGTTCTTC. It translates to CASSQGLAGISSYNEQFF.

This clonotype was recorded a few times. The chain carries TRBV29-1 and TRBJ2-1; 7 nucleotides align to TRBD1. Germline loops: CDR1 SQVTM, CDR2 ANQGSEA. This CDR3 is built from 14 residues. Trimming cost V 7 bases and J 0 bases; bases outside gene matches: 6. This CDR3 reads CSAPGQNSYNEQFF. Here the CDR3 DNA reads TGCAGCGCCCCGGGACAGAACTCCTACAATGAGCAGTTCTTC.

This sequence joins TRBV7-9 and TRBJ2-5; 8 bases line up with TRBD1. V lost 5 bases and J lost 5; bases outside the gene matches: 10. Germline V gene sequence: CDR1 SEHNR, CDR2 FQNEAQ (reference sequence). This CDR3 is built from 15 residues. CDR3 residues: CASSPDRTGRETQYF. As DNA, the CDR3 is TGTGCCAGCAGCCCCGACCGGACAGGGCGGGAGACCCAGTACTTC.

The chain joins TRBV30 to TRBJ1-5; D is unresolved. Deletions cut 3 bases from V and 3 bases from J, with 9 bases between. Germline assignment: CDR1 GTSNPN and CDR2 SVGIG (reference sequence). CDR3 size: 13 residues. In DNA, the CDR3 is TGTGCCTGGAGAGCTGATTTCAATCAGCCCCAGCATTTT. It codes for CAWRADFNQPQHF.

This clonotype was seen many times. The chain recombines TRBV29-1 with TRBJ2-7, with a possible D match to TRBD2 (5 bases). V shed 4 bases and J shed 4 bases, with 14 bases lying between them. CDR1 is SQVTM and CDR2 is ANQGSEA in the germline V gene. This CDR3 has 13 amino acids. CDR3 DNA: TGCAGCGTTGTCCTCAAAACGGGATACGAGCAGTACTTC. Protein sequence: CSVVLKTGYEQYF.

This clonotype was seen a handful of times. The J gene is TRBJ2-1, the V gene TRBV2; the match to TRBD2 covers 10 bases. The CDR3 is made up of 18 amino acids. With 5 bases clipped from V and 5 bases from J, the junction kept 15 bases outside the gene matches. Germline V CDR1 and CDR2: SNHLY, FYNNEI. The DNA of the CDR3 is TGTGCCAGCAGTTTTCGCTCGGGGCTAGCGGGGGCCAACAATGAGCAGTTCTTC. Protein sequence: CASSFRSGLAGANNEQFF.

The chain links TRBV7-2 to TRBJ2-7, with D possibly TRBD1 on 6 matching bases. CDR3 length: 14 amino acids. The V end was cut by 5 bases, the J end by 4 bases, with 15 bases between. CDR1 SGHTA and CDR2 FQGNSA come from the germline V gene. The CDR3 bases are TGTGCCAGCAGCCCCGACAGGTACCCGTACGAGCAGTACTTC. As protein: CASSPDRYPYEQYF.

This clonotype was seen more than once but under ten times. J is TRBJ2-1 and V is TRBV7-2, with D possibly being TRBD2 (5 bases). V was cut by 4 bases and J by 1 base, with 11 bases left in between. From germline, CDR1 is SGHTA and CDR2 FQGNSA. This CDR3 comprises 15 residues. The CDR3 nucleotides read TGTGCCAGCAGCTATTTTCGCGGGTCCTACAATGAGCAGTTCTTC. Its translation: CASSYFRGSYNEQFF.

This clonotype has a count of ten or more. The chain combines TRBV6-5 with TRBJ1-4; TRBD1 matches 8 bases. The V segment lost 2 bases and the J segment 7 bases; nucleotides outside the gene matches: 3. The CDR3 consists of 14 residues. CDR1 and CDR2 (germline): MNHEY, SVGAGI. The CDR3 region has the DNA TGTGCCAGCAGTTACGGACAGGGAGGTGAAAAACTGTTTTTT. This codes for CASSYGQGGEKLFF.

This clonotype was found many times. The V and J genes are TRBV28 and TRBJ2-5; 7 nucleotides match TRBD2. The junction had 4 bases not matched to a gene; V was cut back by 3 bases and J by 0 bases. The CDR3 length is 15 residues. CDR1 is MDHEN, CDR2 SYDVKM, per germline. The CDR3 region is CASSFQAGNQETQYF. The CDR3 DNA is TGTGCCAGCAGTTTTCAAGCGGGGAACCAAGAGACCCAGTACTTC. The whole variable domain, filled in from reference TRBV28 and TRBJ2-5, reads DVKVTQSSRYLVKRTGEKVFLECVQDMDHENMFWYRQDPGLGLRLIYFSYDVKMKEKGDIPEGYSVSREKKERFSLILESASTNQTSMYLCASSFQAGNQETQYFGPGTRLLVL.

This clonotype was detected only a few times. This chain links TRBV6-5 with TRBJ1-2, with D hard to call. V was trimmed by 5 bases and J by 6 bases, leaving 13 bases between them. In germline, CDR1 is MNHEY, CDR2 SVGAGI. The length of the CDR3 is 13 residues. CDR3 sequence (DNA): TGTGCCAGCAGTAACCACCCTAGAGATGGCTACACCTTC. Translation: CASSNHPRDGYTF.

The chain carries TRBV20-1 and TRBJ2-3, with TRBD2 matching 11 bases. CDR1 is DFQATT and CDR2 is SNEGSKA in the germline V gene (reference sequence). The CDR3 extends over 16 amino acids. Trimming cost V 4 bases and J 8 bases; bases outside gene matches: 14. CDR3 residues: CSAIERRLAGQATQYF. CDR3 DNA sequence: TGCAGTGCTATCGAACGAAGACTAGCGGGACAAGCTACGCAGTATTTT.

The chain couples TRBV11-2 to TRBJ1-2, with 12 nucleotides matching TRBD1. The CDR3 has 16 amino acids. The V gene's germline CDR1 is SGHAT and CDR2 FQNNGV. The junction had 5 bases not matched to a gene; V was cut back by 6 bases and J by 0 bases. The CDR3 is CASRIGTGGANYGYTF. In DNA form, the CDR3 reads TGTGCCAGCAGAATCGGGACAGGGGGCGCTAACTATGGCTACACCTTC. Drawing the rest from reference TRBV11-2 and TRBJ1-2, the complete variable domain is EAGVAQSPRYKIIEKRQSVAFWCNPISGHATLYWYQQILGQGPKLLIQFQNNGVVDDSQLPKDRFSAERLKGVDSTLKIQPAKLEDSAVYLCASRIGTGGANYGYTFGSGTRLTVV.

This clonotype was seen a few times. The chain is built from TRBV15 and TRBJ2-3; no firm D call. Germline CDR1 LNHNV, CDR2 YYDKDF (reference sequence). The CDR3 totals 12 residues. The V and J ends lost 2 bases and 5 bases respectively, with 5 bases between them. The CDR3 is CATSRQQDTQYF. CDR3 nucleotides: TGTGCCACCAGCAGACAGCAAGATACGCAGTATTTT.

V and J are TRBV7-2 and TRBJ2-7, with D unresolved. The ends were cut back, 3 bases at V and 0 bases at J, with 12 bases in the middle. CDR1 and CDR2 from the germline V gene are SGHTA and FQGNSA. This CDR3 contains 15 residues. The CDR3 DNA sequence: TGTGCCAGCAGCTTCTTTCCCGACCTCTCCTACGAGCAGTACTTC. Residues: CASSFFPDLSYEQYF.

This clonotype occurred once. The V call is TRBV6-1, the J call TRBJ2-5, with 8 bases aligning to TRBD1. Unmatched junction bases numbered 8, after V lost 9 bases and J lost 5 bases. Germline CDR1 and CDR2: MNHNS and SASEGT. CDR3 size: 13 residues. The CDR3 spells CASQTGARETQYF. The CDR3, as DNA: TGTGCCAGTCAGACAGGGGCTCGGGAGACCCAGTACTTC.

The chain links TRBV11-2 to TRBJ2-2; 7 bases fit TRBD1. This CDR3 is built from 18 residues. Trimming took 0 bases from V and 0 from J; bases not matched to a gene: 7. Looked up from germline, CDR1 is SGHAT and CDR2 is FQNNGV. CDR3 region: CASSLDPQGYANTGELFF. Written as DNA, the CDR3 is TGTGCCAGCAGCTTAGATCCACAGGGGTACGCGAACACCGGGGAGCTGTTTTTT.

There are a few counts of this clonotype. This chain uses TRBV20-1 with TRBJ1-1; 7 nucleotides align to TRBD1. The germline CDR1 and CDR2 sequences are DFQATT and SNEGSKA (reference sequence). V trimming: 2 bases; J trimming: 2 bases; junction bases outside the gene matches: 5. The CDR3 consists of 14 residues. Written as DNA, the CDR3 is TGCAGTGCTAGAAGAGGACAGGCTAACACTGAAGCTTTCTTT. It translates to CSARRGQANTEAFF.

About this clonotype itself: At one of its ends the junction is not consistent with the germline gene, which may arise from a read error. V is TRBV4-1 and J is TRBJ1-1; the D gene is possibly TRBD1 (6 bases). Germline-derived CDR1 and CDR2 are MGHRA and YSYEKL. CDR3 length equals 17 residues. CDR3 nucleotides: TGCGCCATCAGCAAAGCTGCGGGGGCGCGGATGAACACTGAAGCTTTCTTT. It translates to CAISKAAGARMNTEAFF.

A few counts support this clonotype. The CDR3 loop is CASKTRRGGQAGETQYF. The DNA of the CDR3 is TGTGCCAGCAAAACCAGGAGAGGCGGACAGGCAGGGGAGACCCAGTACTTC. The chain uses TRBV2 and TRBJ2-5; 7 bases are a match to TRBD1. The CDR3 totals 17 residues. CDR1 is SNHLY and CDR2 is FYNNEI in the germline V gene. With V trimmed by 7 bases and J by 5 bases, 19 bases remained unmatched.